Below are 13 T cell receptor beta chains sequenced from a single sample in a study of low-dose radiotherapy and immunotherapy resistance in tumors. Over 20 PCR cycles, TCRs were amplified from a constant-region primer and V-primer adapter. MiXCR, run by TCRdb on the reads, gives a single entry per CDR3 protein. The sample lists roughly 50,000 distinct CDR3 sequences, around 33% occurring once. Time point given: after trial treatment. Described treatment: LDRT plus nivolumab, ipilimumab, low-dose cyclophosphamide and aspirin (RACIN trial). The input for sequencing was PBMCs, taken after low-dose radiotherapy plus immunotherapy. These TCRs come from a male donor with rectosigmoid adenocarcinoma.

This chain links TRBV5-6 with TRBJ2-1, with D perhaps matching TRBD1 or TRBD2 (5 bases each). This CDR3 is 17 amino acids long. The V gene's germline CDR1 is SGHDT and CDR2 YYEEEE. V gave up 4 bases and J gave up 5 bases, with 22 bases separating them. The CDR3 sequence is CASSRGPDSSYNNEQFF. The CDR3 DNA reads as TGTGCCAGCAGCCGCGGGCCCGACAGTTCCTACAACAATGAGCAGTTCTTC.

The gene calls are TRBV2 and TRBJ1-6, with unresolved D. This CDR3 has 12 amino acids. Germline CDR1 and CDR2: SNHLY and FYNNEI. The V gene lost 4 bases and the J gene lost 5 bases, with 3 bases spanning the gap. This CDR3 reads CASSGNNSPLHF. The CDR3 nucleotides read TGTGCCAGCAGTGGAAATAATTCACCCCTCCACTTT.

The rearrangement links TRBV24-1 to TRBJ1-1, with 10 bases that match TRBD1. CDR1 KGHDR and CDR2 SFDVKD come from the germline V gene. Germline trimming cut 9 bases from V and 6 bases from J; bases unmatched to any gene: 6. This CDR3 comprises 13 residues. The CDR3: CATRGQGVSEAFF. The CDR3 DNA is TGTGCCACCCGTGGACAGGGGGTTTCTGAAGCTTTCTTT.

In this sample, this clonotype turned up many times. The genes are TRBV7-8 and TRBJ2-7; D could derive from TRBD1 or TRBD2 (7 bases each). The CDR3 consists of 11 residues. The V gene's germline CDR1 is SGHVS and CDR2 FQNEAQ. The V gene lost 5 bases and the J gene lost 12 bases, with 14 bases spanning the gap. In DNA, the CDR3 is TGTGCCAGCAGCCAGGGGGGGACACCGTACTTC. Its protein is CASSQGGTPYF.

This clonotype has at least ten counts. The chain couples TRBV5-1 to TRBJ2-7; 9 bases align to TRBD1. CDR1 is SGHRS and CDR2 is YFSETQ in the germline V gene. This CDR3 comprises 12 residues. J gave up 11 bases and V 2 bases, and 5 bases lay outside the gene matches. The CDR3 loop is CASSFNRDREYF. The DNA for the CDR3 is TGCGCCAGCAGCTTTAACCGGGACAGGGAGTACTTC.

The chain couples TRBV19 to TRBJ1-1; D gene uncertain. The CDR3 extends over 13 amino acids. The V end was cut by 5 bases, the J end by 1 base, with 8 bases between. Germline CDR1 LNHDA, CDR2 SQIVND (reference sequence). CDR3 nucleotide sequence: TGTGCCAGTAGTTTCCAGAAGAACACTGAAGCTTTCTTT. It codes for CASSFQKNTEAFF.

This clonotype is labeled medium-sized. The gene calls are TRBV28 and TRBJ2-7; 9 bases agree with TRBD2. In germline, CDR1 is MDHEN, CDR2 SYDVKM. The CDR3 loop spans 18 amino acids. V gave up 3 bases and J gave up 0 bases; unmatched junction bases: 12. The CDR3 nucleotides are TGTGCCAGCAGTTTCGGCAGAAGACTAGCGGAGAGCTCCTACGAGCAGTACTTC. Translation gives CASSFGRRLAESSYEQYF.

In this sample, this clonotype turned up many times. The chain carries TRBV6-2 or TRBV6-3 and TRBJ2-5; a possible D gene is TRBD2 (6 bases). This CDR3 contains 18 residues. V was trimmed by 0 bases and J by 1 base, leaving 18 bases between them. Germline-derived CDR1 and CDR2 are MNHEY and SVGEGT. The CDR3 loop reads CASSYSVREVMFQETQYF. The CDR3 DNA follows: TGTGCCAGCAGTTACTCAGTCAGGGAGGTCATGTTCCAAGAGACCCAGTACTTC.

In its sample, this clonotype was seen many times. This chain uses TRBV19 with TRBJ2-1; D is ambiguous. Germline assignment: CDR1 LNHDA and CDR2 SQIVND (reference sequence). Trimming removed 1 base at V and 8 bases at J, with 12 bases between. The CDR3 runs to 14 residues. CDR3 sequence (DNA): TGTGCCAGTAGTATAGGGAGTAGTATCGATGAGCAGTTCTTC. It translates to CASSIGSSIDEQFF.

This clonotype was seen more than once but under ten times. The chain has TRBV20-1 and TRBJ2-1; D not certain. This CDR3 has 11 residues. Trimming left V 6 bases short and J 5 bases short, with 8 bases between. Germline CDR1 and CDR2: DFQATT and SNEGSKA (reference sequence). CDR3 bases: TGCAGTGCGGTGGGTGACAATGAGCAGTTCTTC. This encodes CSAVGDNEQFF.

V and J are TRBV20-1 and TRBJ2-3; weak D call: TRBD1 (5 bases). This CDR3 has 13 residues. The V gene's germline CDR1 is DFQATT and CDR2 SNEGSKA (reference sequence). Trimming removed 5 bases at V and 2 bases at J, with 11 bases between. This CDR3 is CSAGHYTTDTQYF. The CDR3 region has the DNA TGCAGTGCTGGACATTACACCACAGATACGCAGTATTTT.

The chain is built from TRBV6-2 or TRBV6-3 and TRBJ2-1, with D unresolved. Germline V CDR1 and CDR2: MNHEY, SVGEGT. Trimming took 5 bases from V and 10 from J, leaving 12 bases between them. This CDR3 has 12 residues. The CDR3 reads CASSAHLEEQFF. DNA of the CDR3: TGTGCCAGCAGTGCCCACTTGGAAGAGCAGTTCTTC.

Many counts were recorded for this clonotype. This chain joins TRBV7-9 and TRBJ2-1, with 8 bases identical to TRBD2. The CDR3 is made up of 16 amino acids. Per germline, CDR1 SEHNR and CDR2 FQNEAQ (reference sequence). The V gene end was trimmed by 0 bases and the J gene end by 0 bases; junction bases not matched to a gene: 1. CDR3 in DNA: TGTGCCAGCAGCTTAGCCCTAGCGGGCTCCTACAATGAGCAGTTCTTC. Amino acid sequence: CASSLALAGSYNEQFF.